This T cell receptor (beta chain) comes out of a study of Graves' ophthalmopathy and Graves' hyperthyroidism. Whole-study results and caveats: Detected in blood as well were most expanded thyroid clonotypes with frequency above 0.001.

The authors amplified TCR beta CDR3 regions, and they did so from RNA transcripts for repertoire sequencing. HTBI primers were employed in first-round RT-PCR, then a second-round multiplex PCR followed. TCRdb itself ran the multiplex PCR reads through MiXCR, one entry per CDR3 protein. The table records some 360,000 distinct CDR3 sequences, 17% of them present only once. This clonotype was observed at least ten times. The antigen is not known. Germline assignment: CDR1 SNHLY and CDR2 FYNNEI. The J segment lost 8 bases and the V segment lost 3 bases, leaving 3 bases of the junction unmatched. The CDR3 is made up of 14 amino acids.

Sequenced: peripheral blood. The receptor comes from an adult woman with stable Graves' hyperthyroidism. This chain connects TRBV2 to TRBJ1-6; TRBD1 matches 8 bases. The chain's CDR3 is CASSETGDDSPLHF. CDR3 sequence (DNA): TGTGCCAGCAGTGAGACAGGGGACGATTCACCCCTCCACTTT.